This TCR beta chain was profiled in a study of T cell responses to AZD1222 COVID-19 vaccine. Study at large: Some second doses came at about 4 weeks and others at about 12 weeks; these were pooled. Whole-study results and caveats: Clonal diversity may have been underestimated in mostly white British donors. Unmutated variant regions are reportedly the target of nearly half of TCRs that are spike-specific. Elevations in Spike-specific TCR breadth and depth followed administration of two AZD1222 doses.

The ends were cut back, 3 bases at V and 0 bases at J, with 11 bases in the middle. This CDR3 is built from 14 residues. Germline lookup yields CDR1 GTSNPN and CDR2 SVGIG (reference sequence). As concerns this clone: Antigen: not known.

Produced via immunoSEQ multiplex PCR; TCRdb's table is partial and in-frame only. The table has roughly 180,000 clones, 90% to 95% seen once. V gene TRBV30 combines with J gene TRBJ1-2; weak D call: TRBD1 (6 bases). The sequenced sample was peripheral blood, obtained on day 0 of AZD1222 vaccination. This receptor was identified in an adult in good health. The CDR3 loop is CAWSRDTTNYGYTF. CDR3 in DNA: TGTGCCTGGAGCCGGGACACGACTAACTATGGCTACACCTTC.